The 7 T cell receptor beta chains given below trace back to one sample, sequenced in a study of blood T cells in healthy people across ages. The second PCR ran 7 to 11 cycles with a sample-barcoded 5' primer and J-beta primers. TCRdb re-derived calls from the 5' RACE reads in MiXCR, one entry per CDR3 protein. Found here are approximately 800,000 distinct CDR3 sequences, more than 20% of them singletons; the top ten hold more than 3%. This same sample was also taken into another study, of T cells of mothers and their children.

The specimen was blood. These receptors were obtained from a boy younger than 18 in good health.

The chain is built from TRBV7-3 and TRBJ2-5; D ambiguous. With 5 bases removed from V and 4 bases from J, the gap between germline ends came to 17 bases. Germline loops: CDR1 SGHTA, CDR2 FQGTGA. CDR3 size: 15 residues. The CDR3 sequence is CASSVVGGLLETQYF. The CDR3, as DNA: TGTGCCAGCAGCGTTGTCGGCGGTCTCTTAGAGACCCAGTACTTC.

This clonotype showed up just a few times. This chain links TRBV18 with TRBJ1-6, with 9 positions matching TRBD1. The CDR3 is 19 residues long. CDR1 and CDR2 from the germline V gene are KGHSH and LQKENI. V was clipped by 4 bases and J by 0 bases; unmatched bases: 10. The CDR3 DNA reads TGTGCCAGCTCACTATTTGGGACAGGGCTGAGCTCCTATAATTCACCCCTCCACTTT. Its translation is CASSLFGTGLSSYNSPLHF.

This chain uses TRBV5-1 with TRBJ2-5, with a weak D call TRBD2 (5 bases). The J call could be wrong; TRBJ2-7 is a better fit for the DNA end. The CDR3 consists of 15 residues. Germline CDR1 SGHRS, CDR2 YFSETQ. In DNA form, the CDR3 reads TGCGCCAGCAGCTTGTCCAGACTAACAACCTACGAGCAGTACTTC. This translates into CASSLSRLTTYEQYF.

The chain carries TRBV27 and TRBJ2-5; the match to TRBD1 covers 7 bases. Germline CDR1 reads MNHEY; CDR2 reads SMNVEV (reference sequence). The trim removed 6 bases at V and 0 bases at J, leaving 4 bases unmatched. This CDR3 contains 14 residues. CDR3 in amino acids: CASRRDRDQETQYF. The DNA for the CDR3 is TGTGCCAGCAGACGAGACAGGGACCAAGAGACCCAGTACTTC.

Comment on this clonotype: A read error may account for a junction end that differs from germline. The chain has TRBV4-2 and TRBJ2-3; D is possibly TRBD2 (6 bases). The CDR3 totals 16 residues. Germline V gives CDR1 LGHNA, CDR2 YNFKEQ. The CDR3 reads CASSQDRASGTDTQYF. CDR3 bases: TGCGCCAGCAGCCAAGATAGGGCTAGCGGCACAGATACGCAGTATTTT.

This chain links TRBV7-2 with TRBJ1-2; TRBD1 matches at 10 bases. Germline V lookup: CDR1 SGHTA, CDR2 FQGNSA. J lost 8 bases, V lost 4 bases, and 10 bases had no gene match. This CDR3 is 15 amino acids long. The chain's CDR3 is CASSSHGTGALGYTF. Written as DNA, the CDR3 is TGTGCCAGCAGCTCACACGGGACAGGGGCATTGGGCTACACCTTC.

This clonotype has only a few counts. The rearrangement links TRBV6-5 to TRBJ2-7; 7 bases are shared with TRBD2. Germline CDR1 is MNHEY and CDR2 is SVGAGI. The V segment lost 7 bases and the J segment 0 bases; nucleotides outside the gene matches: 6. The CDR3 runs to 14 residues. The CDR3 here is CASTSGTNSYEQYF. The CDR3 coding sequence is TGTGCCAGCACGTCCGGGACTAACTCCTACGAGCAGTACTTC.